These 16 T cell receptor beta chains were sequenced from one sample in a study of T cells in women clearing cervical HPV infection (dated by TCRdb to 2017 to 2018). The library was produced with the immunoSEQ multiplex PCR assay. The immuneACCESS repertoire file appears here via TCRdb, limited to in-frame rearrangements. These files lack a portion of the clones; in checked studies, under half of the deficit traces to unresolved V genes, and the cause of the others is not known. Per the sample table, the count is about 20,000 clones. The top ten clones comprise about 5% of the sample. Sequencing input: blood buffy coat. These receptors originate from a woman aged 18 to 75 with a cervical HPV16 infection that either progressed to CIN3+ or cleared (not recorded which).

To note about this clone: The observed sequence ends 3 residues before the CDR3 terminus, with the missing tail filled in from the germline J gene. The chain uses TRBV20-1 and TRBJ1-6, with D perhaps matching TRBD1 (5 bases). Per the germline V gene, CDR1 is DFQATT and CDR2 is SNEGSKA (reference sequence). Between the trimmed V and J ends, which lost 3 bases and 5 bases, there was a span of 11 bases. This CDR3 is 14 amino acids long. CDR3 region: CSARDISNNSPLHF. The sequenced part of the CDR3 DNA is TGCAGTGCTAGGGACATTTCCAATAATTCACCC.

A remark on this clone: The read gets to within 3 residues of the CDR3 end, and the germline J gene fills in the rest. V usage is TRBV9 and J usage is TRBJ2-7, with TRBD1 as a possible D gene (5 bases). Germline loops: CDR1 SGDLS, CDR2 YYNGEE. This CDR3 contains 11 residues. The germline V and J ends were trimmed by 4 bases and 3 bases, with 5 bases remaining between them. CDR3 sequence reads: CASSQGYEQYF. CDR3 DNA, as far as it was read: TGTGCCAGCAGCCAGGGCTACGAG. Looking up the rest from reference TRBV9 and TRBJ2-7 gives the full variable domain: DSGVTQTPKHLITATGQRVTLRCSPRSGDLSVYWYQQSLDQGLQFLIQYYNGEERAKGNILERFSAQQFPDLHSELNLSSLELGDSALYFCASSQGYEQYFGPGTRLTVT.

Comments on this clone: The read terminates 3 residues before the CDR3 end, so the remaining end is supplied by the germline J gene. This chain uses TRBV19 with TRBJ1-5, with D possibly matching TRBD1 (6 bases). Germline CDR1 reads LNHDA; CDR2 reads SQIVND (reference sequence). The CDR3 runs to 15 residues. The V and J ends lost 7 bases and 5 bases respectively, with 18 bases between them. The sequenced CDR3 bases are TGTGCCAGTAACCCAAGGCAGGGGACCTATCAGCCC. Translating gives CASNPRQGTYQP. The entire CDR3 protein reads CASNPRQGTYQPQHF.

A remark on this clone: The read ends 3 residues shy of where the CDR3 ends; the end is completed using the germline J gene. The chain has TRBV5-4 and TRBJ2-5, with TRBD2 matching 12 bases. V was clipped by 1 base and J by 4 bases; unmatched bases: 2. Germline V CDR1 and CDR2: SGHNT, YYREEE (reference sequence). The CDR3 extends over 15 amino acids. The chain's CDR3 is CASSLTSGGTETQYF. The CDR3 DNA, read in part, is TGTGCCAGCAGCTTGACTAGCGGGGGGACAGAGACC.

In regard to this clone: The DNA ends 3 residues before the CDR3 does, and the rest of the CDR3 is filled in from the germline J gene. The V and J genes are TRBV20-1 and TRBJ2-1, with TRBD2 matching 10 bases. CDR3 length: 15 residues. The V segment lost 3 bases and the J segment 9 bases; nucleotides outside the gene matches: 11. CDR1 is DFQATT, CDR2 SNEGSKA, per germline (reference sequence). The CDR3 bases that were read are TGCAGTGCTAGTTATTCCCAGCGGGGGGGCCTTGAG. Its protein product is CSASYSQRGGLE. The complete CDR3 sequence is CSASYSQRGGLEQFF.

A note on this clone: The CDR3 end lies 3 residues beyond the end of the read and is filled in from the germline J gene. The V and J genes are TRBV7-9 and TRBJ2-3; 8 bases align to TRBD2. The junction had 8 bases not matched to a gene; V was cut back by 8 bases and J by 4 bases. The CDR3 runs to 14 residues. Germline lookup yields CDR1 SEHNR and CDR2 FQNEAQ (reference sequence). The covered CDR3 bases are TGTGCCAGCGCCGTGGCGGGGGGCGCAGATACG. Translation gives CASAVAGGADT. The complete CDR3 reads CASAVAGGADTQYF.

A note on this clone: The read ends 3 residues shy of where the CDR3 ends; the end is completed using the germline J gene. The chain recombines TRBV6-2 or TRBV6-3 with TRBJ1-2; 7 positions agree with TRBD1. In germline, CDR1 is MNHEY, CDR2 SVGEGT. There are 12 residues in the CDR3. The part of the CDR3 DNA that was read is TGTGCCAGCAGAAACAGGGGTCTGGAC. Its translation: CASRNRGLD. The CDR3, in full, reads CASRNRGLDYTF.

With regard to this clone: The read stops 3 residues short of the end of the CDR3; the missing end is completed from the germline J gene. The chain uses TRBV5-4 and TRBJ1-2; D unclear. Germline loops: CDR1 SGHNT, CDR2 YYREEE (reference sequence). The ends were cut back, 1 base at V and 5 bases at J, with 9 bases in the middle. This CDR3 region has 13 residues. The CDR3 protein is CASSLQGSYGYTF. The CDR3 bases that were read are TGTGCCAGCAGCTTGCAAGGGTCTTATGGC.

A note on this clone: Sequencing ends 3 residues short of the CDR3 end; the germline J gene provides the rest. The rearrangement links TRBV7-3 to TRBJ2-3; the D is unclear. Deletions cut 4 bases from V and 4 bases from J, with 9 bases between. Per the germline V gene, CDR1 is SGHTA and CDR2 is FQGTGA. The CDR3 contains 13 residues. CDR3 DNA, as far as it was read: TGTGCCAGCAGCTATTTACCGGCAGATACG. Translated, it gives CASSYLPADT. The full CDR3 protein reads CASSYLPADTQYF.

On this clone itself: Germline is not matched at one junction end, which may reflect a read error. With the read ending 3 residues before the CDR3 end, the germline J gene is used to fill in that end. The V call is TRBV7-7, the J call TRBJ1-3, with D uncertain. CDR1 is SSHAT and CDR2 is FNYEAQ in the germline V gene (reference sequence). The CDR3 consists of 13 residues. The CDR3 bases that were read are TGTGCTAGCAGCTTAGATCCAGGAGACACC. As protein: CASSLDPGDT. The full CDR3 is CASSLDPGDTIYF.

A word on this clone: The observed sequence ends 3 residues before the CDR3 terminus, with the missing tail filled in from the germline J gene. This rearrangement joins TRBV20-1 to TRBJ1-2; TRBD1 is a possible D gene (5 bases). The CDR3 is made up of 14 amino acids. Germline lookup yields CDR1 DFQATT and CDR2 SNEGSKA (reference sequence). The CDR3 bases that were read are TGCAGTGCCATAGCGGGGCCCTCATACAATGAC. It encodes CSAIAGPSYND. The whole CDR3 reads CSAIAGPSYNDYTF.

As regards this clone: The read terminates 3 residues before the CDR3 end, so the remaining end is supplied by the germline J gene. The genes are TRBV30 and TRBJ2-2; TRBD1 aligns across 8 bases. The CDR3 contains 16 residues. The germline gives CDR1 GTSNPN, CDR2 SVGIG (reference sequence). CDR3 region: CAWRKDRAPTNEKLFF. CDR3 DNA, as far as it was read: TGTGCCTGGAGAAAGGACAGGGCCCCAACTAATGAAAAG.

About this clone itself: From the germline J gene comes the end of the CDR3, since the read stops 3 residues before it. The chain uses TRBV7-2 and TRBJ2-5, with TRBD2 identical over 7 bases. The CDR3 spans 14 residues. Germline values: CDR1 SGHTA, CDR2 FQGNSA. With 4 bases clipped from V and 4 bases from J, the junction kept 6 bases outside the gene matches. This chain's CDR3 is CASSSGLVGETQYF. The part of the CDR3 DNA that was read is TGTGCCAGCAGCTCAGGACTAGTCGGAGAGACC.

In the case of this clone: The observed sequence ends 3 residues before the CDR3 terminus, with the missing tail filled in from the germline J gene. The chain couples TRBV6-2 or TRBV6-3 to TRBJ1-5, with a tentative D call TRBD1 (5 bases). Germline V gene sequence: CDR1 MNHEY, CDR2 SVGEGT. V was pared by 6 bases and J by 0 bases, with 12 bases between. The CDR3 is made up of 15 amino acids. The CDR3 here is CASSHSTDSNQPQHF. The sequenced CDR3 bases are TGTGCCAGCAGCCACTCGACAGATAGCAATCAGCCC.

Points on this clone: The read halts 3 residues ahead of the CDR3 end, with the missing end drawn from the germline J gene. The chain combines TRBV10-3 with TRBJ2-2; TRBD2 matches 7 bases. Per germline, CDR1 ENHRY and CDR2 SYGVKD. J lost 6 bases, V lost 2 bases, and 0 bases had no gene match. CDR3 length: 13 amino acids. The CDR3 loop is CAISEGGAGELFF. The sequenced part of the CDR3 DNA is TGTGCCATCAGTGAGGGGGGGGCCGGGGAG.

Details on this clone: The read halts 3 residues ahead of the CDR3 end, with the missing end drawn from the germline J gene. The V gene is TRBV6-2 or TRBV6-3, the J gene TRBJ2-3; 10 nucleotides match TRBD2. The CDR3 covers 17 residues. Trimming cost V 2 bases and J 5 bases; bases outside gene matches: 10. Germline assignment: CDR1 MNHEY and CDR2 SVGEGT. Incomplete CDR3 DNA: TGTGCCAGCAGTTACGCCCTAGCGGGGGTTAGTAAAGATACG. Translating gives CASSYALAGVSKDT. The full CDR3 protein is CASSYALAGVSKDTQYF.